A selection of T cell receptor beta chains follows, all from one sample in a study of cytomegalovirus exposure and HLA in healthy donors. Using immunoSEQ multiplex PCR, the repertoire was profiled, and TCRdb retains in-frame clones only, with some absent. Among tens of thousands of clones listed, around 8% were seen once. Sequencing was done on a sample of PBMCs. All receptors come from a man aged 50 or older in good health and CMV-seronegative. CDR3s include the opening cysteine and the closing phenylalanine or tryptophan. D genes are given only for firm matches. Some rows mark clone size as missing; the rest say once, few, many or name a class of expanded clone.

cdr3_nt cdr3_aa j_call clone_size d_call cdr3_length v_call
TGTGCCAGCAGCTTAGGTGGCGGGGGGGCCTACGAGCAGTACTTC CASSLGGGGAYEQYF TRBJ2-7 few TRBD2 15 TRBV7-2
TGTGCCAGTTCCGCTTCCTTTAGCGGGAGCGGTTACGAGCAGTACTTC CASSASFSGSGYEQYF TRBJ2-7 - TRBD2 16 TRBV19
TGCGCCAGCAGCCAACGGGACTCCGGCACAGATACGCAGTATTTT CASSQRDSGTDTQYF TRBJ2-3 - - 15 TRBV5-1
TGTGCCAGCAGCCTCGGGGTAGCGGAAGAGACCCAGTACTTC CASSLGVAEETQYF TRBJ2-5 - - 14 TRBV4-2
TGTGCCATCAGTGATTCCGGGACAGGAAACACTGAAGCTTTCTTT CAISDSGTGNTEAFF TRBJ1-1 few TRBD1 15 TRBV10-3
TGTGCCAGCAGCCCCCCCTACAGGGGGCGCGGGGAGCTGTTTTTT CASSPPYRGRGELFF TRBJ2-2 few - 15 TRBV21-1
TGTGCCAGCAGCCAAGACGCCAGTTTGGTTAACTATGGCTACACCTTC CASSQDASLVNYGYTF TRBJ1-2 few - 16 TRBV4-2
TGCGCCAGCCGTGACAGAAGCCTCTACAATGAGCAGTTCTTC CASRDRSLYNEQFF TRBJ2-1 - - 14 TRBV5-1
TGTGCCAGCACTGGGGCGGCTACCACAGATACGCAGTATTTT CASTGAATTDTQYF TRBJ2-3 many - 14 TRBV6-1
TGTGCCAGCAGCCTACAGGGACAGGGGGCGAGTGAAAAACTGTTTTTT CASSLQGQGASEKLFF TRBJ1-4 - TRBD1 16 TRBV28
TGCGCCAGCAGCTTGGTGCGGGAGGCGTACAATGAGCAGTTCTTC CASSLVREAYNEQFF TRBJ2-1 - TRBD2 15 TRBV5-1
TGTGCCAGCAGCTCCCCCGGGGTAGGCGGTGAAGCTTTCTTT CASSSPGVGGEAFF TRBJ1-1 few - 14 TRBV7-9
TGTGCCAGTAGTACCAAAGGACTAGCGGGGGGGCTAAGCACTGAGCAGTTCTTC CASSTKGLAGGLSTEQFF TRBJ2-1 - TRBD2 18 TRBV19
TGTGCCAGCAGTGTGGGACGGGGGGGCCGGGGTGAGCAGTTCTTC CASSVGRGGRGEQFF TRBJ2-1 few TRBD2 15 TRBV6-1
TGTGCCAGCAGCCCTTCCCAGGGGTTAAGATCACCCCTCCACTTT CASSPSQGLRSPLHF TRBJ1-6 - - 15 TRBV27
TGTGCCAGCAGCGCTGGGACAGCTTACGAGCAGTACTTC CASSAGTAYEQYF TRBJ2-7 - TRBD1 13 TRBV7-9
TGTGCCAGCTCAACGCCCGACAGGGATCAACGGCGGGGCTACACCTTC CASSTPDRDQRRGYTF TRBJ1-2 few TRBD1 16 TRBV18
TGTGCCAGCAGCCAAGATTATAGTTCCCAGAGGAATGAGCAGTTCTTC CASSQDYSSQRNEQFF TRBJ2-1 - - 16 TRBV4-2
TGTGCCAGCAGTTTAGTTCAGGGCATAGGCCCCGGGGAGCTGTTTTTT CASSLVQGIGPGELFF TRBJ2-2 - - 16 TRBV28
TGTGCTAGCAGCTCAGGGACTAGCGGGCATGAGCAGTTCTTC CASSSGTSGHEQFF TRBJ2-1 - TRBD2 14 TRBV7-7
TGTGCCACCAGCAGGCACAGGCAGCCCCAGCATTTT CATSRHRQPQHF TRBJ1-5 few - 12 TRBV15
TGTGCCAGCAGGCCCGGGGGGGGCCTACTTGAGTACGAGCAGTACTTC CASRPGGGLLEYEQYF TRBJ2-7 - TRBD2 16 TRBV2
TGTGCCAGCAGCTCGGGGTGGGGAGTACGGAACACTGAAGCTTTCTTT CASSSGWGVRNTEAFF TRBJ1-1 - - 16 TRBV7-9
TGTGCCAGCATGCCGGGACTAGCGCTTGAGCAGTTCTTC CASMPGLALEQFF TRBJ2-1 few TRBD2 13 TRBV2
TGTGCCAGCAGTTCGCCGGGACAGGTGGCCGAGCAGTACTTC CASSSPGQVAEQYF TRBJ2-7 few TRBD1 14 TRBV28
TGTGCCAGCAGCTTAAGGAGCCAACAATCCTATAATTCACCCCTCCACTTT CASSLRSQQSYNSPLHF TRBJ1-6 few - 17 TRBV5-5
TGTGCCACCAGCCTCGGGGGGGTCAATGAGCAGTTCTTC CATSLGGVNEQFF TRBJ2-1 - TRBD2 13 TRBV15
TGCGCCAGCAGCTCCCCAGAGGCCGGGGAGCTGTTTTTT CASSSPEAGELFF TRBJ2-2 few - 13 TRBV5-1
TGCGCCAGCAGCTTTAATTGGAGGAACAGCAACTATGGCTACACCTTC CASSFNWRNSNYGYTF TRBJ1-2 - - 16 TRBV5-1
TGTGCCAGCAGTGAATCAGGGGCCAACGTCCTGACTTTC CASSESGANVLTF TRBJ2-6 few - 13 TRBV25-1
TGTGCCAGCACCTCAATGGGAGGAGGCGGGGAGCTGTTTTTT CASTSMGGGGELFF TRBJ2-2 few - 14 TRBV7-9
TGTGCCAGCAAAAATACTGGTGTTAATGAAAAACTGTTTTTT CASKNTGVNEKLFF TRBJ1-4 - - 14 TRBV2
TGTGCCAGCAGTGAATTGGGACAGCTATACAATGAGCAGTTCTTC CASSELGQLYNEQFF TRBJ2-1 - TRBD1 15 TRBV6-1